This T cell receptor (beta chain) is drawn from a study of shared clonotypes between healthy human individuals. Overall study results and limits: Memory subsets generally showed smaller estimated richness than naive subsets did.

Note on this clone: The antigen remains unidentified.

TCRdb's table, derived via immunoSEQ multiplex PCR, lists solely in-frame clones and lacks some. The data hold approximately 2,300,000 clones, with roughly 90% observed a single time. CDR3 length: 16 amino acids. With 4 bases removed from V and 2 bases from J, the gap between germline ends came to 15 bases. Germline loops: CDR1 SGHKS, CDR2 YYEKEE (reference sequence). The sequencing sample was made of naive CD4+ T cells from PBMCs. The subset denotes: CD45RA+ positively selected. The chain carries TRBV5-5 and TRBJ2-2; possible D gene TRBD1, 6 bases. This receptor was taken from a man in his late teens or twenties in good health. Some clones in this sample may be carry-over from other donors' samples. The CDR3 region is CASSALGAFNTGELFF. For the CDR3, the DNA is TGTGCCAGCAGCGCATTGGGGGCCTTTAACACCGGGGAGCTGTTTTTT.